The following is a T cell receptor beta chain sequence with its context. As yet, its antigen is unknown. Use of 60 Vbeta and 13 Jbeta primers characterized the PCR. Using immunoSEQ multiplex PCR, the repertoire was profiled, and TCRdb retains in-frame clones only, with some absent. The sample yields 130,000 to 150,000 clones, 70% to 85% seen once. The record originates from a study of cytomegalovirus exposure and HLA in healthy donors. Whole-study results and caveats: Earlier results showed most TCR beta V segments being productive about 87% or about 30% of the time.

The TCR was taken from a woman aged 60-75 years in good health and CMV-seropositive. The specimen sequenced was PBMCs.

The DNA of the CDR3 is TGTGCCAGCAGCTTACAGGGGGCCTTGGAAAAACTGTTTTTT. Translating it yields CASSLQGALEKLFF. V and J are TRBV7-2 and TRBJ1-4; 8 positions agree with TRBD1. Germline CDR1 and CDR2: SGHTA and FQGNSA. The CDR3 totals 14 residues. V shed 2 bases and J 8 bases; nucleotides not matched to a gene: 4.